The 6 T cell receptor beta chains below all came from one sample that was sequenced in a study of cytomegalovirus exposure and HLA in healthy donors. PCR primers comprised 60 Vbeta and 13 Jbeta primers. Profiling relied on immunoSEQ multiplex PCR, and the TCRdb table lists in-frame clones only, not all of them. This sample has tens of thousands of clones, with roughly three quarters found just once. Sample: PBMCs. The receptors were gathered from a woman between 45 and 65 years old in good health and CMV-seropositive.

The DNA for the CDR3 is TGTGCCAGCAGCTTGGATTACTACGGAAACATTCAGTACTTC. This translates into CASSLDYYGNIQYF. This chain connects TRBV5-8 to TRBJ2-4; D ambiguous. Germline CDR1 and CDR2: SGHTS and YDEGEE. The CDR3 has 14 amino acids. The V end lost 0 bases, the J end lost 6 bases, and 10 bases lay between the germline ends.

The chain carries TRBV7-8 and TRBJ2-7; 8 bases fit TRBD1. V lost 3 bases, J lost 1 base, and 5 bases stayed unmatched. This CDR3 contains 15 residues. Germline values: CDR1 SGHVS, CDR2 FQNEAQ. CDR3 nucleotides: TGTGCCAGCAGCTTCGGACAGGGTTTGTCCTACGAGCAGTACGTC. It specifies CASSFGQGLSYEQYV.

With respect to this clone: One junction end does not reproduce the germline sequence, and a read error may be involved. J is TRBJ1-5 and V is TRBV6-1; 9 positions match TRBD1. Germline-derived CDR1 and CDR2 are MNHNS and SASEGT. The CDR3 is made up of 15 amino acids. The CDR3 loop is CASSVGQGPNQPQHF. Here the CDR3 DNA reads TGCGCCAGCAGTGTAGGACAGGGGCCCAATCAGCCCCAGCATTTT.

The V gene is TRBV5-4, the J gene TRBJ2-2; a possible D gene is TRBD1 (5 bases). The ends were cut back, 4 bases at V and 5 bases at J, with 15 bases in the middle. Per germline, CDR1 SGHNT and CDR2 YYREEE (reference sequence). CDR3 length: 15 residues. The DNA of the CDR3 is TGTGCCAGCAGCGCGTCTACAGGATTTACCGGGGAGCTGTTTTTT. This codes for CASSASTGFTGELFF.

The V call is TRBV2, the J call TRBJ1-1, with no clear D. V lost 8 bases, J lost 5 bases, and 18 bases lay in between. CDR1 is SNHLY, CDR2 FYNNEI, per germline. The CDR3 is 14 residues long. The CDR3 spells CASGSILPRTEAFF. DNA for the CDR3: TGTGCCAGCGGATCCATACTACCGAGGACTGAAGCTTTCTTT.

The CDR3 DNA reads as TGTGCCAGCAGGAGGGGAGACAGGGATTCGAATGAGCAGTTCTTC. Protein product: CASRRGDRDSNEQFF. The chain joins TRBV6-1 to TRBJ2-1, with 7 bases aligning to TRBD1. CDR3 size: 15 residues. Germline CDR1 MNHNS, CDR2 SASEGT. V trimming: 6 bases; J trimming: 7 bases; junction bases outside the gene matches: 12.